This TCR beta chain was recorded in a study of shared clonotypes between healthy human individuals. Study findings and constraints: Naive subsets tended to show greater estimated richness than memory subsets. Between a handful of donors, naive CD4 clonotypes were shared at a level of about 5%. Rarefaction exposed incomplete sorted-subset sequencing despite large depth.

The V gene's germline CDR1 is SQVTM and CDR2 ANQGSEA. CDR3 size: 13 residues. V shed 5 bases and J shed 0 bases, with 8 bases lying between them. Details on this clone: The antigen is not known.

Repertoires were generated with immunoSEQ multiplex PCR, while TCRdb's copy carries only in-frame clones and drops some. Among 2 million to 2.5 million clones listed, 80% to 95% were seen once. Sequenced material: naive CD4+ T cells from PBMCs. Described subset: CD45RA+ positively selected. The chain joins TRBV29-1 to TRBJ1-3, with unresolved D. The receptor's source is a man aged 18 to 30 in good health. Some clones in this sample may be carry-over from other donors' samples. The CDR3 DNA reads as TGCAGCGTTCTGAAGGTCTCTGGAAACACCATATATTTT. Amino acid sequence: CSVLKVSGNTIYF.